This TCR beta chain emerged from a study of identical twins. Findings and limits, study-wide: Modeled out-of-frame TCR alpha sharing in monozygotic twins fell below observed levels. Low generation probability was overrepresented in out-of-frame alpha sequences shared by twins.

Every one of the donors was a healthy Caucasian. To note about this clonotype: Its antigen is undetermined.

Trimming left V 4 bases short and J 3 bases short, with 13 bases between. Germline lookup yields CDR1 SGHRS and CDR2 YFSETQ. CDR3 length equals 14 residues. cDNA carried unique molecular identifiers, and a universal primer site was added by template switching. In TCRdb, the 5' RACE reads were re-called with MiXCR into one record per CDR3 protein. Of around 160,000 distinct CDR3 sequences listed, roughly 3.3% are singletons. Sample: memory T cells sorted from blood. The sequence was obtained from a man younger than 35 in good health. This chain joins TRBV5-1 and TRBJ2-5; the D is unclear. Here the CDR3 reads CASSPMTRKETQYF. CDR3 DNA: TGCGCCAGCAGCCCCATGACCAGGAAAGAGACCCAGTACTTC.